The 3 T cell receptor beta chains below come from one sample, sequenced in a study of CD8+ T cells in alopecia areata. RNA extraction and reverse transcription yielded cDNA as sequencing template. This table comes from immunoSEQ multiplex PCR, and its TCRdb copy is limited to in-frame clones, with some not included. The table shows tens of thousands of clones, with more than 40% occurring only once. The sequenced sample was CD8+ T cells sorted from blood, obtained at week 0. The source of these receptors is a human donor with alopecia areata.

The chain couples TRBV21-1 to TRBJ2-5; the D call in the table, TRBD1, was not verified against the DNA. TRBV21-1 represents a pseudogene. CDR3 length: 15 amino acids. This CDR3 is CASSLRQVRRETQYF. The CDR3 coding sequence is TGTGCCAGCAGCCTCAGACAGGTCCGGAGGGAGACCCAGTACTTC.

The rearrangement joins TRBV5-1 to TRBJ2-1; 7 positions agree with TRBD1. Per the germline V gene, CDR1 is SGHRS and CDR2 is YFSETQ. The V gene end was trimmed by 1 base and the J gene end by 5 bases; junction bases not matched to a gene: 6. The CDR3 spans 15 residues. CDR3: CASSLITGDDNEQFF. In DNA, the CDR3 is TGCGCCAGCAGCTTGATTACAGGGGATGACAATGAGCAGTTCTTC.

The V call is TRBV27, the J call TRBJ2-4; TRBD2 is a possible D gene (5 bases). CDR3 length equals 16 residues. V was cut by 7 bases and J by 0 bases, with 16 bases left in between. Germline V gene lookup returns CDR1 MNHEY and CDR2 SMNVEV (reference sequence). The CDR3 spells CASTPRASLAKNIQYF. In DNA, the CDR3 is TGTGCCAGCACCCCTAGGGCTAGCTTAGCCAAAAACATTCAGTACTTC.